Listed below are T cell receptor beta chains from one sample, sequenced in a study of identical twins. TCRdb passed the 5' RACE reads through MiXCR, listing each CDR3 protein once. Among about 240,000 distinct CDR3 sequences listed, 8% to 11% were seen once. Sequenced input: memory T cells sorted from blood. The receptors stem from a man between 50 and 59 years old in good health. Each CDR3 is given with its conserved first and last residue. Fields, in order: J gene, clone size, D gene, V gene, CDR3 length, CDR3 protein, CDR3 DNA. The D gene is left open where the match is weak. Only part of the rows carry a size: once, few, many, or a class if the clone is expanded.

>TRBJ1-1|.|.|TRBV4-1|16
CASSQGVIRGNTEAFF
TGCGCCAGCAGCCAAGGAGTGATTCGGGGGAACACTGAAGCTTTCTTT
>TRBJ1-2|.|.|TRBV5-1|13
CASSREANYGYTF
TGCGCCAGCAGCCGGGAAGCTAACTATGGCTACACCTTC
>TRBJ1-1|.|.|TRBV2|12
CASIAAHTEAFF
TGTGCCAGCATTGCGGCTCACACTGAAGCTTTCTTT
>TRBJ2-5|few|TRBD2|TRBV29-1|14
CSVGSLAGRETQYF
TGCAGCGTTGGTTCCCTAGCGGGACGAGAGACCCAGTACTTC
>TRBJ2-1|.|.|TRBV24-1|16
CATSQALGYGHNEQFF
TGTGCCACCAGTCAAGCCCTAGGATACGGGCATAATGAGCAGTTCTTC
>TRBJ2-1|few|.|TRBV24-1|15
CATSGGAPSYNEQFF
TGTGCCACCAGTGGCGGAGCCCCGTCCTACAATGAGCAGTTCTTC
>TRBJ2-2|few|.|TRBV9|14
CASSVDVDTGELFF
TGTGCCAGCAGCGTAGATGTGGACACCGGGGAGCTGTTTTTT
>TRBJ2-7|few|.|TRBV4-3|18
CASSQKIPAGQSGYEQYF
TGCGCCAGCAGCCAAAAAATCCCTGCGGGACAGTCAGGCTACGAGCAGTACTTC
>TRBJ2-1|.|.|TRBV18|16
CASSPPGGSSNNEQFF
TGTGCCAGCTCACCACCTGGGGGGAGTAGCAACAATGAGCAGTTCTTC
>TRBJ1-5|many|.|TRBV20-1|16
CSARDQWGTGNQPQHF
TGCAGTGCTAGAGACCAATGGGGCACAGGCAATCAGCCCCAGCATTTT
>TRBJ2-5|few|TRBD2|TRBV4-3|15
CASAPWLAGAETQYF
TGCGCCAGTGCACCTTGGCTAGCGGGGGCAGAGACCCAGTACTTC